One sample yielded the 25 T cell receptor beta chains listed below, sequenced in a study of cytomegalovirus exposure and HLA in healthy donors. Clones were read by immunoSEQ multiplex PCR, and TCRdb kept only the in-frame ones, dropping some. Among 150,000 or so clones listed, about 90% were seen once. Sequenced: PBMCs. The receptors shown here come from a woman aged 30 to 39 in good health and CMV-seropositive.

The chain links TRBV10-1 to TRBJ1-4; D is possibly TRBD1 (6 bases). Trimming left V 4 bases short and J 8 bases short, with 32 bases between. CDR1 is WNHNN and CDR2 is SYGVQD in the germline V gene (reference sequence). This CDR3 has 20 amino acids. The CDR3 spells CASSVSLGVCTTGWKEKLFF. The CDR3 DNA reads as TGCGCCAGCAGTGTATCCTTGGGGGTTTGCACAACAGGGTGGAAGGAAAAACTGTTTTTT.

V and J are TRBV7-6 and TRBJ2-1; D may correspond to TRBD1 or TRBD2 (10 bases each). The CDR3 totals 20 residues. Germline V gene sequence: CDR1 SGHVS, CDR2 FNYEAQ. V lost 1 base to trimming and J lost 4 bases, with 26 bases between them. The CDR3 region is CASSLGTGGGSGRTYNEQFF. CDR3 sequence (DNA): TGTGCCAGCAGCTTAGGGACAGGGGGTGGTAGCGGGAGGACTTACAATGAGCAGTTCTTC.

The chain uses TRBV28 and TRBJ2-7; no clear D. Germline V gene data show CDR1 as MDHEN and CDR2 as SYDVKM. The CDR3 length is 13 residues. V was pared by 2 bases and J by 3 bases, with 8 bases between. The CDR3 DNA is TGTGCCAGCAGTTTAGGGCCCAACTACGAGCAGTACTTC. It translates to CASSLGPNYEQYF.

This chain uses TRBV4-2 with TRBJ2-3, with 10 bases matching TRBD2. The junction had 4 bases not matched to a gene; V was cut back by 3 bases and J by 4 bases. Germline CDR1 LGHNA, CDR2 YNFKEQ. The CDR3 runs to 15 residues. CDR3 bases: TGTGCCAGCAGCCAGGAGCGGGGGGGCCCAGATACGCAGTATTTT. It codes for CASSQERGGPDTQYF.

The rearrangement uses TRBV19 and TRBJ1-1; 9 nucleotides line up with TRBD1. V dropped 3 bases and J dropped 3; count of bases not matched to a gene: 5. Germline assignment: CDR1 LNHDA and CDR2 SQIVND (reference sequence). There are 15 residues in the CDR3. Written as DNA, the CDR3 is TGTGCCAGTAGTATTTCGGGACAGGGATACACTGAAGCTTTCTTT. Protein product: CASSISGQGYTEAFF.

The CDR3 sequence is CASSPQPQGADTEAFF. CDR3 bases: TGTGCCAGCTCACCACAACCACAGGGTGCCGACACTGAAGCTTTCTTT. The rearrangement links TRBV18 to TRBJ1-1, with D tentatively TRBD1 (6 bases). CDR3 length: 16 residues. The germline CDR1 and CDR2 sequences are KGHSH and LQKENI. V was clipped by 1 base and J by 3 bases, with 15 bases between them.

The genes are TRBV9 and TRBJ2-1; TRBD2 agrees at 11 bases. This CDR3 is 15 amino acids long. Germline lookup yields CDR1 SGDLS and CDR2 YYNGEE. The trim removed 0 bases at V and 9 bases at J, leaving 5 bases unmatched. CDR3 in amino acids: CASSVELAGVAEQFF. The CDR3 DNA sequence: TGTGCCAGCAGCGTAGAACTAGCGGGAGTTGCTGAGCAGTTCTTC.

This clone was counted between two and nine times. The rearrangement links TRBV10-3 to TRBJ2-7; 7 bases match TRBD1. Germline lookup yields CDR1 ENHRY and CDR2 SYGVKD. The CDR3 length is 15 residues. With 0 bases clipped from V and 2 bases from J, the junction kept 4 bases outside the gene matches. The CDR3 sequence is CAISESSTGAYEQYF. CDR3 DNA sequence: TGTGCCATCAGTGAGTCGTCAACAGGGGCCTACGAGCAGTACTTC.

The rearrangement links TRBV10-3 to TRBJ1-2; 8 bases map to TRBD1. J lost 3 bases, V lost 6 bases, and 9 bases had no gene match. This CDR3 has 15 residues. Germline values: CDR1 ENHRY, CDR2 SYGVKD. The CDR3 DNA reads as TGTGCCATCAGAGGCGAGACAGGGGTGGACTATGGCTACACCTTC. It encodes CAIRGETGVDYGYTF.

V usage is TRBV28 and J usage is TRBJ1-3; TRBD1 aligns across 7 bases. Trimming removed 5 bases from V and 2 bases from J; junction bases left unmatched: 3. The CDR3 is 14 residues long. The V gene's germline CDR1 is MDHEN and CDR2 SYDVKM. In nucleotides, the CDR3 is TGTGCCAGCAGTCGGGACAGTGCTGGAAACACCATATATTTT. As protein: CASSRDSAGNTIYF.

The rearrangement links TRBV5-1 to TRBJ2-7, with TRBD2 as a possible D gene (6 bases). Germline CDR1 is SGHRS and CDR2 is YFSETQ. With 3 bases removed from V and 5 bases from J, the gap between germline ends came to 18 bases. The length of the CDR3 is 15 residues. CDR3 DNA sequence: TGCGCCAGCAGCTCAGGGACTGGGACCGGGGACGAGCAGTACTTC. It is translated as CASSSGTGTGDEQYF.

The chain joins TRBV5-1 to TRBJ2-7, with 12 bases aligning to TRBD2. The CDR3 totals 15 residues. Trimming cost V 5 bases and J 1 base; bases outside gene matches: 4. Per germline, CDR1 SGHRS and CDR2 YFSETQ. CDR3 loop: CASSYGTSGSYEQYF. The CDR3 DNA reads TGCGCCAGCAGTTACGGGACTAGCGGGTCCTACGAGCAGTACTTC.

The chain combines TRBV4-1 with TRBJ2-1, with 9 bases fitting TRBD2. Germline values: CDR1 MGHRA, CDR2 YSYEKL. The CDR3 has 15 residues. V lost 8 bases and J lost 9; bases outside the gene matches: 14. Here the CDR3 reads CASGRGGSGGGEQFF. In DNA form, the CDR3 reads TGCGCCAGCGGCCGGGGAGGTAGCGGGGGAGGTGAGCAGTTCTTC.

In nucleotides, the CDR3 is TGTGCCAGCTGGTCAGCGCGTGAAGCTTTCTTT. Encoded protein: CASWSAREAFF. V usage is TRBV7-9 and J usage is TRBJ1-1; no reliable D call. The V gene's germline CDR1 is SEHNR and CDR2 FQNEAQ (reference sequence). V was cut by 8 bases and J by 7 bases, with 11 bases left in between. The CDR3 runs to 11 residues.

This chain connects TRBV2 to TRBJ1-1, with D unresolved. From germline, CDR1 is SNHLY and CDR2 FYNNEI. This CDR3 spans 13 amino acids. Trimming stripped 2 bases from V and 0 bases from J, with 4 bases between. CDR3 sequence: CASSEPLNTEAFF. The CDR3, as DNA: TGTGCCAGCAGTGAACCATTGAACACTGAAGCTTTCTTT.

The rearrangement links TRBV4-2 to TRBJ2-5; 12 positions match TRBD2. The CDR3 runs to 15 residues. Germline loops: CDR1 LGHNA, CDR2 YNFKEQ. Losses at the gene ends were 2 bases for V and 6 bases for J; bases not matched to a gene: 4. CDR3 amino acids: CASSQRLAGEQTQYF. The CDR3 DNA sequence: TGTGCCAGCAGCCAACGACTAGCGGGGGAGCAGACCCAGTACTTC.

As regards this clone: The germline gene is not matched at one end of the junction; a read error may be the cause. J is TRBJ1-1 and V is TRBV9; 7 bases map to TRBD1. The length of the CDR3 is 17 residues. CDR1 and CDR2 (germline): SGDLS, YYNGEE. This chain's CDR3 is CASSVGGVTGANSEAFF. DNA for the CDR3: TGTGCCAGCAGCGTAGGGGGCGTCACAGGGGCTAACAGTGAAGCTTTCTTT.

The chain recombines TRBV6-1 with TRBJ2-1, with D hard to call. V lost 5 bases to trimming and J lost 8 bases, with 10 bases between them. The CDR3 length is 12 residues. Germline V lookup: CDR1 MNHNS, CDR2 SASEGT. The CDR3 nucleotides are TGTGCCAGCAGTCCTGTCTTAGATGAGCAGTTCTTC. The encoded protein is CASSPVLDEQFF.

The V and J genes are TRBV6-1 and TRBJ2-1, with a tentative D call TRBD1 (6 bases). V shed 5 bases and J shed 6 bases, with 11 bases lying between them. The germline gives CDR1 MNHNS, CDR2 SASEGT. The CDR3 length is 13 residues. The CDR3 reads CASSSRGVNEQFF. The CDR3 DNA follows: TGTGCCAGCAGTTCCAGGGGCGTCAATGAGCAGTTCTTC.

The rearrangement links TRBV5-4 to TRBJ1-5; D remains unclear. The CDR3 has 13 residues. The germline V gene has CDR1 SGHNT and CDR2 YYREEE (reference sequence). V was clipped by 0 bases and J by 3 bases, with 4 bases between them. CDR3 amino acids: CASSLDSNQPQHF. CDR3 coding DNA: TGTGCCAGCAGCTTGGACTCCAATCAGCCCCAGCATTTT.

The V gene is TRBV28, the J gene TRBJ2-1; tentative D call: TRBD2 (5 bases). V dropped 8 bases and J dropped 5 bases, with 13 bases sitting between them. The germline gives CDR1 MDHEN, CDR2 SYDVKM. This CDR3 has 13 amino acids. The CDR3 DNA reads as TGTGCCAGCCGAGAGGGCAGGAACAATGAGCAGTTCTTC. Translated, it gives CASREGRNNEQFF.

In DNA form, the CDR3 reads TGTGCCAGCAGCCAAAAGGATAGCGGATCCACTTACGGGGATACGCAGTATTTT. Its protein product is CASSQKDSGSTYGDTQYF. V usage is TRBV4-2 and J usage is TRBJ2-3, with D maybe TRBD2 (6 bases). This CDR3 spans 18 amino acids. Trimming removed 2 bases at V and 6 bases at J, with 24 bases between. CDR1 is LGHNA, CDR2 YNFKEQ, per germline.

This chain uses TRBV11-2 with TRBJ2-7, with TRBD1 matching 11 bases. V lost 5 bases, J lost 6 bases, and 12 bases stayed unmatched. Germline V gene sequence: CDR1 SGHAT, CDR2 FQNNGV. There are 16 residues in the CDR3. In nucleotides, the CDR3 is TGTGCCAGCAGCATCCTTCAAGGGACAGGGGGAACCGAGCAGTACTTC. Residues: CASSILQGTGGTEQYF.

The CDR3, as DNA: TGTGCCAGCAGGACTCCTGCGGGTAATGAGCAGTTCTTC. It codes for CASRTPAGNEQFF. This chain connects TRBV6-1 to TRBJ2-1; D is perhaps TRBD2 (5 bases). CDR1 is MNHNS, CDR2 SASEGT, per germline. V lost 6 bases to trimming and J lost 7 bases, with 13 bases between them. This CDR3 comprises 13 residues.

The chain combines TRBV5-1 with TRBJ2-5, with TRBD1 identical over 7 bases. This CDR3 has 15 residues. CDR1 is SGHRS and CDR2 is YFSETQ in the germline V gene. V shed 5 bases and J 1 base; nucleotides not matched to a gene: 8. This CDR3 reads CASRPQGNSQETQYF. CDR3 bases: TGCGCCAGCAGACCACAGGGGAATAGCCAAGAGACCCAGTACTTC.